This paragraph reports one TCR beta chain. The antigen it binds to is not known. Per-base quality was not reported, and no clone a single base away is much larger than it. These data are taken from a study of T cell responses to AZD1222 COVID-19 vaccine (dated by TCRdb to the early 2020s). With respect to the entire study: A total of about 250 trial participants underwent TCR sequencing, of whom 207 had received two doses of AZD1222 and 26 had received two doses of the MenACWY control vaccine. Trial participants were enrolled into age subgroups of 18-55, 56-69 and 70-plus years, which contained approximately 150, 28 and 58 TCR-sequenced participants, respectively.

From the germline V gene, CDR1 is SGHTA and CDR2 is FQGTGA. The CDR3 holds 15 amino acids from the cysteine to the phenylalanine. The sequence is cut down to CDR3 DNA, 45 bases in frame from base 1. The junction carries 19 bases between V and J, which are trimmed by 5 bases and 8 bases respectively. The CDR3 regions of human TCRbeta chains were subjected to immunosequencing. For the original study's pipeline: Repertoire TCRs were checked for matches against a reference library of SARS-CoV-2-specific TCRs that had been generated using the MIRA antigen-specificity platform. Breadth was defined as the fraction of unique TCRs that were SARS-CoV-2-associated, and depth was defined as the fraction of total T cells that were SARS-CoV-2-associated. Using the MIRA data, each spike-specific TCR was mapped to the spike region that the TCR reacts to and placed in a CD4 or CD8 class. Log10-transformed breadth and depth values were compared by one-way ANOVA with Sidak's multiple comparisons tests. The source is immuneACCESS, and TCRdb retained only in-frame sequences with V and J called. Part of the clones is not carried over; for the studies checked, unresolved V genes explain less than half of this, and the remainder is unexplained. The V and J calls and clone size come from that table; D and trimming were worked out from the DNA. Present in this sample are some 140,000 clones, roughly 85% of which were seen just once. The top ten hold approximately 8% of the sample.

The full study reports these points: Reportedly, close to half of the unique spike-specific TCRs recognized epitopes lying outside the regions that are mutated in the B.1.351 and B.1.1.7 variants. Vaccine-associated CD4 TCRs spanned the whole spike protein, with dominant responses in regions 160-218 and 743-854. A significant rise in spike-specific TCR breadth and depth was observed after two AZD1222 doses relative to day 0 and relative to MenACWY recipients. Conclusions about previously exposed vaccinees are limited, since just a handful of AZD1222 recipients were seropositive for SARS-CoV-2 at baseline. Because no day 14 peak-response samples were available, repertoires were characterized only after the peak T cell response. Participants were mostly white British and included more females than males, and it was suggested by the authors that clonal diversity may have been underestimated. The 56-69-year group was small, and its depth increase did not reach significance, likely because of low power.

Taken with the paper, the label for time point translates to: about 28 days (+/-7) after the second vaccine dose. The treatment or condition label here, explained by the study, means: meningococcal conjugate vaccine given as trial control. Vaccinee samples were obtained from the UK trials COV001 and COV002, which included a single-blind randomized controlled phase 2/3 trial of AZD1222 (ChAdOx1 nCoV-19) in healthy adults. Trial participant PBMC samples were collected at day 0 and day 28 after the second dose for TCRbeta chain sequencing. The material sequenced was peripheral blood, taken 28 days after the second dose of the MenACWY control vaccine. The sequence links TRBV7-3 to TRBJ2-1; TRBD2 might be the D gene, on 6 matching bases. This receptor was obtained from an adult who received the MenACWY meningococcal vaccine as a control. The DNA sequence follows: TGTGCCAGCAGCCCGGGGACTCTAGTATTGGATGAGCAGTTCTTC. It specifies CASSPGTLVLDEQFF.